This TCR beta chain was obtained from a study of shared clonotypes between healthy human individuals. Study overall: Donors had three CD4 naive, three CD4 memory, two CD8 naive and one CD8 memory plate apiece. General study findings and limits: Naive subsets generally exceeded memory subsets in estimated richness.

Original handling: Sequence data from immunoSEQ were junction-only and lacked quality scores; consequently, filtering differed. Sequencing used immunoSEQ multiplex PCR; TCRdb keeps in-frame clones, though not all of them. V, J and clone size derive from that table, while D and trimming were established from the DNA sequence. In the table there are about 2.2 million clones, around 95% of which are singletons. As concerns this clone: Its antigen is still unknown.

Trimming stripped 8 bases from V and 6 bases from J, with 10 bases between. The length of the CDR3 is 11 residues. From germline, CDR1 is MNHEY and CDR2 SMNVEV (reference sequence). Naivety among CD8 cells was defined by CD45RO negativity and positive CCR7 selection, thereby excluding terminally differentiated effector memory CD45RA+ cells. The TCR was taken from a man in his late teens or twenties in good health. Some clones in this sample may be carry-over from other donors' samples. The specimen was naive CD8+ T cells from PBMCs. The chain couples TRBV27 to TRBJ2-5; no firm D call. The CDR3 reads CASGLGKTQYF. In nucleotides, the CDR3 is TGTGCCAGCGGCTTAGGCAAGACCCAGTACTTC.